A selection of T cell receptor beta chains follows, all from one sample in a study of T cell responses to AZD1222 COVID-19 vaccine. Libraries were prepared by immunoSEQ multiplex PCR; TCRdb keeps only in-frame clonotypes and omits some of them. Among fewer than 110,000 clones listed, around 92% were seen once. Sequences were derived from peripheral blood, sampled 28 days after the second AZD1222 dose. The receptors were sampled from an adult who received the AZD1222 COVID-19 vaccine. Both conserved end residues are part of each CDR3. D genes are given only for firm matches. Clone size appears in some rows only: once, few, many, or a class for an expanded clone.

V: TRBV3-1/TRBV3-2; size: -; D: -; J: TRBJ1-2; CDR3: CASSQEYWGSEGYTF; DNA: TGTGCCAGCAGCCAAGAGTACTGGGGGTCTGAGGGCTACACCTTC
V: TRBV11-2; size: -; D: -; J: TRBJ2-2; CDR3: CASSLRGGSTGELFF; DNA: TGTGCCAGCAGCTTACGAGGGGGGAGCACCGGGGAGCTGTTTTTT
V: TRBV7-3; size: -; D: TRBD1; J: TRBJ1-6; CDR3: CASSLSGQGNSPLHF; DNA: TGTGCCAGCAGCTTATCCGGACAGGGGAATTCACCCCTCCACTTT
V: TRBV7-2; size: -; D: -; J: TRBJ2-5; CDR3: CASSLNVYQETQYF; DNA: TGTGCCAGCAGCTTAAACGTATACCAAGAAACCCAGTACTTC
V: TRBV7-2; size: -; D: -; J: TRBJ1-5; CDR3: CASSLEGSPGQPQHF; DNA: TGTGCCAGCAGCTTAGAGGGGTCACCCGGTCAGCCCCAGCATTTT
V: TRBV6-4; size: -; D: -; J: TRBJ2-7; CDR3: CASSDHPRPEQYF; DNA: TGTGCCAGCAGTGACCATCCGAGGCCCGAGCAGTACTTC
V: TRBV7-8; size: -; D: TRBD2; J: TRBJ2-7; CDR3: CASSYSGSSYEQYF; DNA: TGTGCCAGCAGCTATAGCGGGAGCTCCTACGAGCAGTACTTC
V: TRBV5-5; size: many; D: -; J: TRBJ1-1; CDR3: CASSSGVGTEAFF; DNA: TGTGCCAGCAGCTCAGGGGTCGGCACTGAAGCTTTCTTT
V: TRBV10-1; size: -; D: -; J: TRBJ2-3; CDR3: CASSDGRGGTDTQYF; DNA: TGCGCCAGCAGTGACGGGCGGGGAGGCACAGATACGCAGTATTTT
V: TRBV19; size: -; D: TRBD2; J: TRBJ2-2; CDR3: CASTRTSGSSNTGELFF; DNA: TGTGCCAGCACGAGGACTAGCGGGAGTTCGAACACCGGGGAGCTGTTTTTT
V: TRBV30; size: -; D: -; J: TRBJ1-5; CDR3: CACGQYGQPQHF; DNA: TGTGCCTGCGGACAGTATGGTCAGCCCCAGCATTTT
V: TRBV7-9; size: -; D: TRBD1; J: TRBJ1-1; CDR3: CASREGTVSFDAFF; DNA: TGTGCCAGCAGGGAGGGGACAGTTTCCTTTGACGCTTTCTTT
V: TRBV20-1; size: -; D: TRBD2; J: TRBJ2-2; CDR3: CSASGGRANTGELFF; DNA: TGCAGTGCTAGTGGGGGGAGGGCCAATACCGGGGAGCTGTTTTTT
V: TRBV4-1; size: few; D: -; J: TRBJ2-6; CDR3: CASSQNRVANVLTF; DNA: TGCGCCAGCAGCCAAAACAGGGTTGCCAACGTCCTGACTTTC
V: TRBV6-5; size: -; D: -; J: TRBJ1-5; CDR3: CASGNRGASNQPQHF; DNA: TGTGCCAGCGGTAACCGGGGGGCAAGCAATCAGCCCCAGCATTTT
V: TRBV5-3; size: -; D: -; J: TRBJ1-1; CDR3: CARSLPLAVQGTEAFF; DNA: TGTGCCAGAAGCTTACCATTGGCGGTCCAGGGTACTGAAGCTTTCTTT
V: TRBV5-4; size: -; D: -; J: TRBJ2-7; CDR3: CASRYDSYEQYF; DNA: TGTGCCAGCAGATACGACAGTTACGAGCAGTACTTC
V: TRBV5-8; size: -; D: -; J: TRBJ1-2; CDR3: CASSLGTVGGYTF; DNA: TGTGCCAGCAGCTTGGGGACAGTAGGTGGCTACACCTTC
V: TRBV27; size: -; D: TRBD1; J: TRBJ1-6; CDR3: CASTRQGARGSSPLHF; DNA: TGTGCCAGCACCCGACAGGGGGCGCGAGGGAGTTCACCCCTCCACTTT
V: TRBV10-3; size: -; D: TRBD1; J: TRBJ1-1; CDR3: CAISPGQGAPEAFF; DNA: TGTGCCATCAGTCCGGGACAGGGCGCCCCTGAAGCTTTCTTT
V: TRBV7-2; size: -; D: -; J: TRBJ2-3; CDR3: CASSLNSRADRTDTQYF; DNA: TGTGCCAGCAGCTTAAACTCCCGGGCAGACCGCACAGATACGCAGTATTTT
V: TRBV24-1; size: -; D: -; J: TRBJ1-5; CDR3: CATSEEGSGNQPQHF; DNA: TGTGCCACCAGTGAAGAAGGGTCGGGCAATCAGCCCCAGCATTTT
V: TRBV4-2; size: once; D: -; J: TRBJ2-2; CDR3: CASSQEWGGGAGELFF; DNA: TGTGCCAGCAGCCAAGAGTGGGGCGGAGGGGCCGGGGAGCTGTTTTTT
V: TRBV7-8; size: -; D: TRBD1; J: TRBJ1-2; CDR3: CASSQWDSPTYGYTF; DNA: TGTGCCAGCAGCCAATGGGACAGCCCGACCTATGGCTACACCTTC
V: TRBV23-1; size: -; D: -; J: TRBJ2-5; CDR3: CASSQSSQNQETQYF; DNA: TGCGCCAGCAGTCAATCCAGTCAGAACCAAGAGACCCAGTACTTC
V: TRBV10-3; size: -; D: -; J: TRBJ2-2; CDR3: CAISESRTRLNTGELFF; DNA: TGTGCCATCAGTGAAAGTAGGACCCGCCTGAACACCGGGGAGCTGTTTTTT
V: TRBV7-9; size: -; D: -; J: TRBJ1-4; CDR3: CASSLDEKLFF; DNA: TGTGCCAGCAGCTTAGATGAAAAACTGTTTTTT
V: TRBV4-1; size: once; D: -; J: TRBJ1-3; CDR3: CASSPQGLGNTIYF; DNA: TGCGCCAGCAGCCCGCAGGGGTTGGGAAACACCATATATTTT
V: TRBV2; size: -; D: TRBD2; J: TRBJ2-1; CDR3: CASSLSGGASEQFF; DNA: TGTGCCAGCAGTCTTAGCGGGGGGGCAAGCGAGCAGTTCTTC
V: TRBV29-1; size: -; D: -; J: TRBJ2-1; CDR3: CSVGRTGSSYNEQFF; DNA: TGCAGCGTTGGCAGGACGGGGAGCTCCTACAATGAGCAGTTCTTC
V: TRBV2; size: -; D: -; J: TRBJ1-1; CDR3: CASSVGNEVEAFF; DNA: TGTGCCAGCAGTGTAGGGAATGAAGTTGAAGCTTTCTTT
V: TRBV19; size: -; D: -; J: TRBJ1-1; CDR3: CASSIETPLNTEAFF; DNA: TGTGCCAGTAGTATAGAAACACCCCTGAACACTGAAGCTTTCTTT
V: TRBV6-6; size: -; D: TRBD2; J: TRBJ2-3; CDR3: CASSYFTGTSADTQYF; DNA: TGTGCCAGCAGTTACTTCACCGGGACTAGCGCAGATACGCAGTATTTT
V: TRBV5-1; size: -; D: -; J: TRBJ1-1; CDR3: CASSLAQGSNTEAFF; DNA: TGCGCCAGCAGCTTGGCCCAGGGATCGAACACTGAAGCTTTCTTT
V: TRBV11-2; size: -; D: TRBD2; J: TRBJ2-3; CDR3: CASSLGGLAGLGTQYF; DNA: TGTGCCAGCAGCTTAGGGGGACTAGCGGGGCTGGGGACGCAGTATTTT
V: TRBV2; size: -; D: -; J: TRBJ1-4; CDR3: CASSDPGANEKLFF; DNA: TGTGCCAGCAGTGATCCGGGAGCTAATGAAAAACTGTTTTTT
V: TRBV6-5; size: -; D: -; J: TRBJ1-1; CDR3: CASSLVRNTEAFF; DNA: TGTGCCAGCAGCCTTGTCCGGAACACTGAAGCTTTCTTT
V: TRBV2; size: -; D: -; J: TRBJ1-6; CDR3: CASSPQGRAVRRSYNSPLHF; DNA: TGTGCCAGCAGCCCACAGGGTAGGGCTGTCCGAAGGTCCTATAATTCACCCCTCCACTTT
V: TRBV2; size: -; D: -; J: TRBJ2-3; CDR3: CASSEATTLADTQYF; DNA: TGTGCCAGCAGTGAAGCGACCACTCTGGCAGATACGCAGTATTTT
V: TRBV6-5; size: few; D: TRBD1; J: TRBJ1-1; CDR3: CASTLKPDRTTEAFF; DNA: TGTGCCAGCACCCTAAAACCGGACAGGACCACTGAAGCTTTCTTT
V: TRBV6-1; size: few; D: -; J: TRBJ1-1; CDR3: CASSGGPGLGMNTEAFF; DNA: TGTGCCAGCAGTGGGGGCCCAGGGTTAGGGATGAACACTGAAGCTTTCTTT
V: TRBV6-5; size: once; D: -; J: TRBJ2-7; CDR3: CASSIFQGSHEQYF; DNA: TGTGCCAGCAGCATATTTCAGGGTTCCCACGAGCAGTACTTC
V: TRBV9; size: -; D: -; J: TRBJ1-3; CDR3: CASSVVPDSSSGNTIYF; DNA: TGTGCCAGCAGCGTAGTCCCCGACAGCAGCTCTGGAAACACCATATATTTT